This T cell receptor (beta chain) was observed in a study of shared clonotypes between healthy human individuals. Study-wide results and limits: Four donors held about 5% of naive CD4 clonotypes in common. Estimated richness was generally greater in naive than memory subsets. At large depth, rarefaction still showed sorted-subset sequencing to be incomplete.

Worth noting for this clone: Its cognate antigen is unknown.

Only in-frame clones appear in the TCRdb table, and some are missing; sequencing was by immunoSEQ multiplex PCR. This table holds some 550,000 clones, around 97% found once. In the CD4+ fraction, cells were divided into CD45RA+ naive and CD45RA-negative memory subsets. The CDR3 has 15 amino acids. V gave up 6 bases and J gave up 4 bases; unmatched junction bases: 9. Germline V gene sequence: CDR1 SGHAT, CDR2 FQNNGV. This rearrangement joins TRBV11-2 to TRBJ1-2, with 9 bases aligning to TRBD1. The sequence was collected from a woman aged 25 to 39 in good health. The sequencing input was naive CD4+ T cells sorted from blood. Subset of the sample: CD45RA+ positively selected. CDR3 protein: CASSSDRGSGYGYTF. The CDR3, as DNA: TGTGCCAGCAGTTCCGACAGGGGGAGCGGCTATGGCTACACCTTC.